This T cell receptor (beta chain) was documented in a study of early stage breast cancer tumors (dated by TCRdb to the late 2010s). Regarding the complete study: Of the approximately 15 invasive breast tumors, eleven to twelve were found to be estrogen receptor-positive, progesterone receptor-positive and HER2-negative. Of the approximately twelve ER+/PR+/HER2- tumors, eight were classified as invasive ductal carcinomas and four as invasive lobular carcinomas. A read coverage of roughly 10-fold per sample was achieved on average. A total of 2,651,842 templates, representing about 1.1 million unique clonotypes, were detected across all samples.

This clone was observed a single time. The antigen it recognizes is unknown. Per-base quality was not reported, and no clone a single base away is much larger than it. Each sample was amplified as two independent genomic DNA replicates: approximately 0.5 ug for blood and around 1.5 ug for tumor or normal breast. TCRB sequencing of genomic DNA was carried out with the ImmunoSeq Intro kit according to the manufacturer's instructions. For absolute quantification, the roughly 28-cycle multiplex PCR included proprietary primers along with spike-in control sequences. Single-end 150-bp reads were used to sequence an 87-bp fragment spanning the CDR3 plus the flanking V and J genes. Seven samples, each with two replicates, were multiplexed per lane of an Illumina MiSeq using version 3.0 chemistry. The published analysis was carried out like this. Raw data were processed by the vendor's proprietary pipeline, with both replicates merged into one result per sample. To define clonotypes, the study grouped productive rearrangements that shared the V-gene family, CDR3 amino acid sequence and J-gene segment. To compute clonality, the normalized Shannon entropy (Pielou evenness) of TCRB abundances was subtracted from 1. T cell density was estimated as total templates divided by the number of input cells, with the number of input cells inferred from the DNA input amount. Recon was used with default parameters to estimate total repertoire diversity and clonality. A clonotype was considered tumor-enriched if its abundance in tumor exceeded 0.1% and was at least 32-fold higher than its abundance in normal breast. TCRdb retrieved this table from immuneACCESS and kept in-frame rearrangements only. Not all clones are present; in checked studies, unresolved V genes account for under half, and no reason is known for the remainder. That table is the source of V, J and clone size, and D and trimming were worked out from the DNA. The sample table records tens of thousands of clones; about 80% of these occur just once. The top ten clonotypes cover approximately 3.6% of the sample.

The study profiled bulk TCR beta-chain repertoires in matched peripheral blood, tumor and adjacent normal breast tissue taken from about 16 patients with early-stage breast cancer. Before surgery, 5-10 mL of whole blood was collected into EDTA tubes and then processed within 2 hours. Peripheral blood mononuclear cells were isolated by Ficoll-Paque centrifugation in SepMate-50 tubes. PBMCs were cryopreserved in around 90% FBS with roughly 10% DMSO in aliquots of roughly 1.8 to 4.5 million cells and stored in liquid nitrogen. The Qiagen AllPrep DNA/RNA Mini kit was used to extract genomic DNA. Overall study results and their limits: Sequencing bulk genomic DNA from unsorted cells could not capture chain pairing or functional markers like CD4, CD8 and FOXP3. Repertoires from blood and normal breast were more alike than repertoires from blood and tumor, and in about 85% of the 16 patients, comparing each tissue with blood separated tumor from normal. The small cohort size prevented analysis by tumor subtype. Enriched TCRB sequences shared across patients were mostly commonly generated sequences, unlikely to play an important role in the tumor microenvironment. About 2.5-fold higher T cell density and higher clonality were observed in tumors than in adjacent normal breast tissue.

Sequenced input: blood. The receptor was derived from a person aged 30 to 39 with breast cancer.

The CDR3 protein: CAWSVGGGNTEAFF. The nucleotides are TGTGCCTGGAGCGTTGGGGGGGGGAACACTGAAGCTTTCTTT. This chain joins TRBV30 to TRBJ1-1; TRBD1 is possibly the D segment (5 matching bases). Between the V and J ends, shortened by 3 bases and 1 base respectively, the junction contains 12 bases. The CDR3, cysteine through phenylalanine, is 14 amino acids long. Kept here is only the CDR3 DNA, which spans 42 bases and is read in frame from base 1. CDR1 and CDR2, per the germline V gene (reference sequence), are GTSNPN and SVGIG.